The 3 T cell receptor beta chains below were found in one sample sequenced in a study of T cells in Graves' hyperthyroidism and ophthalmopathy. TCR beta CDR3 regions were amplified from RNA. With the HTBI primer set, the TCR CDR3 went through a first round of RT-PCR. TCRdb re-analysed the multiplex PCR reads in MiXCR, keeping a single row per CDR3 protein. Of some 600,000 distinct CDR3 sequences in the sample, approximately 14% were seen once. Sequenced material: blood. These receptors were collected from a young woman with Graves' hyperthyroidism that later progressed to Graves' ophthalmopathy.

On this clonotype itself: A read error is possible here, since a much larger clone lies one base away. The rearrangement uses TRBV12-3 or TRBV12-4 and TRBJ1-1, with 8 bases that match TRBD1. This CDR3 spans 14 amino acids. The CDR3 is CACSHRGRDTEAFF. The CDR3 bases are TGTGCCTGCAGCCACAGGGGGAGAGACACTGAAGCTTTCTTT.

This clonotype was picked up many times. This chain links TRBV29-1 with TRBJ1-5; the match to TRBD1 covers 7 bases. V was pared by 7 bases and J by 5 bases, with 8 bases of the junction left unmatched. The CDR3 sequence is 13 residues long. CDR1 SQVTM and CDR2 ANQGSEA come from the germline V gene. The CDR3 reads CSALDRVDQPQHF. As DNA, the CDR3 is TGCAGCGCCCTTGACAGGGTTGATCAGCCCCAGCATTTT.

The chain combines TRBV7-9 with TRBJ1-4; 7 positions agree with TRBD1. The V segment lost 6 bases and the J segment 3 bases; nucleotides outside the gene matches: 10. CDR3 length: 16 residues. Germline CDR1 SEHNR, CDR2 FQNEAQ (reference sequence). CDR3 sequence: CASRDEYRGSNEKLFF. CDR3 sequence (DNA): TGTGCCAGCAGAGACGAATACAGGGGATCTAATGAAAAACTGTTTTTT.